A selection of T cell receptor beta chains follows, all from one sample in a study of blood T cell repertoires in COVID-19. Repertoires were generated with immunoSEQ multiplex PCR, while TCRdb's copy carries only in-frame clones and drops some. This table holds under 250,000 clones, 85% to 90% found once. Sequenced sample: PBMCs or T cells enriched from blood (not recorded which). The receptors originated from a young woman in a cohort exposed to, infected with or recovered from COVID-19 (not recorded which). The CDR3 runs from the conserved cysteine through the conserved F or W. Fields, in order: J gene, V gene, clone size, D gene, CDR3 DNA, CDR3 protein. D genes are given only for firm matches. Clone size is shown for a subset of rows, as once, few, many or a class of expanded clone.

TRBJ2-2	TRBV28	.	.	TGTGCCAGCAGTGTACAGGGAGGGGCGAACACCGGGGAGCTGTTTTTT	CASSVQGGANTGELFF
TRBJ2-7	TRBV2	.	TRBD1	TGTGCCAGCAGTGATGGCAGGGGGAGTGGTGAGCAGTACTTC	CASSDGRGSGEQYF
TRBJ2-1	TRBV27	.	TRBD2	TGTGCCAGCAGACTAGCGGGAGGGCCATATGAGCAGTTCTTC	CASRLAGGPYEQFF
TRBJ2-3	TRBV7-8	.	.	TGTGCCAGCAGCCCTTTTAGGTTTCGAGGGACTTTCACAGATACGCAGTATTTT	CASSPFRFRGTFTDTQYF
TRBJ2-7	TRBV2	few	TRBD2	TGTGCCAGCAGTGAAGGACGAGCGGGGCGCTCCTACGAGCAGTACTTC	CASSEGRAGRSYEQYF
TRBJ1-4	TRBV25-1	.	TRBD1	TGTGCCAGCAGTCAGACAGGGAACTTCAAAAAACTGTTTTTT	CASSQTGNFKKLFF
TRBJ1-4	TRBV7-9	.	.	TGTGCCAGCAGCTCCTCTCCAGGGTTGACTAATGAAAAACTGTTTTTT	CASSSSPGLTNEKLFF
TRBJ1-6	TRBV3-1/TRBV3-2	few	TRBD1	TGTGCCAGCAGCCGGACAGGGGGCGAGAATTCACCCCTCCACTTT	CASSRTGGENSPLHF
TRBJ2-7	TRBV5-1	.	.	TGCGCCAGCAGCTTGCACCCCGACAGTTACGAGCAGTACTTC	CASSLHPDSYEQYF
TRBJ1-5	TRBV28	.	.	TGTGCCAGCAGTCTAAATCAGCCCCAGCATTTT	CASSLNQPQHF